This TCR beta chain was found in a study of technical replicates of blood from a handful of donors. The assay was immunoSEQ multiplex PCR, and TCRdb's table has in-frame clones only and misses some. This sample carries some 75,000 clones, 90% to 97% of them seen once, and the ten largest clones take 0.3% to 0.35%. Germline V gene data show CDR1 as SGDLS and CDR2 as YYNGEE. The germline V and J ends were trimmed by 2 bases and 6 bases, with 15 bases remaining between them. The CDR3 loop spans 15 amino acids. The J gene is TRBJ2-1, the V gene TRBV9; possibly TRBD2 for D (6 bases). The TCR originated in a human donor in good health. Sequenced: T cells isolated from PBMCs. The CDR3 spells CASSVYGRGVNEQFF. The DNA of the CDR3 is TGTGCCAGCAGCGTTTACGGGAGAGGGGTCAATGAGCAGTTCTTC.